This entry is about one T cell receptor beta chain. The target of this receptor is not known. There are no base qualities to consult, and no much larger clone falls within one base. CD8 naive samples consisted of CD45RO-negative cells that were positively selected for CCR7, yielding a CD45RA+CCR7+ population without TemRA cells. Donors were healthy HIV-negative adults with no recently reported acute infections or vaccinations. Every donor was a Caucasian adult living in Nashville, Tennessee, USA. After blood collection by leukapheresis, PBMCs were isolated using Ficoll-Histopaque density gradient centrifugation and then cryopreserved in the vapor phase of liquid nitrogen. Analytical flow cytometry was used to check the purity and quantity of every magnetically sorted T cell population. Each sorted fraction had its genomic DNA isolated and then quantified by UV absorbance on a Nanodrop 2000c. Per the germline V gene, SGHTA is the CDR1 and FQGNSA is the CDR2. The CDR3 contains 15 residues, cysteine and phenylalanine counted. This entry keeps only the CDR3 DNA: 45 bases, framed from base 1. V loses 5 bases of germline sequence and J loses 1 base, and the interval between the two ends is 12 bases.

Using the deep immunoSEQ assay, multiplex PCR amplified TCR CDR3 regions from genomic DNA. Genomic DNA extracted from each cell subset was distributed evenly over all wells of several immunoSEQ 96-well plates, and each plate served as one replicate. For sorted subsets, about 0.2 ug genomic DNA, equal to 25,000 to 35,000 T cell genomes, was loaded into each replicate PCR. The purified libraries were quantified using a Qubit 3.0 fluorometer, sized with a Bioanalyzer 2100, and then quantified again using the KAPA Library Quantification kit. Every immunoSEQ 96-well plate was sequenced on a separate single-read 150-cycle Illumina NextSeq 550 flow cell. For the original study's pipeline: Because the immunoSEQ output included only junctional sequences and no quality scores, the filtering could not be the same as the filtering used for full-length reads. To assign V/J genes and CDR3, sequences were annotated using PyIR, a Python wrapper for IgBLAST v1.9, with IMGT germline references. Any read was removed if the V/J assignment was weak (E-value above 1e-6), the CDR3 was missing, or the read contained stop codons, out-of-frame junctions, or ambiguous translated residues. V3J clonotypes were defined as sequences sharing an identical inferred V gene, J gene, and CDR3 amino acid sequence. To compute the percentage overlap between repertoires, the number of shared unique clonotypes was divided by the size of the smaller repertoire. Three approaches were used to assess repertoire richness: RTK rarefaction, the Chao1 estimator, and Recon v2.1 estimates of unobserved clonotypes. For all TCRbeta clonotypes obtained by the gDNA method from four donors, generation probabilities were computed with OLGA. TCRdb's version of the immuneACCESS table is confined to in-frame rearrangements and falls short of the full clone set. An unresolved V gene accounts for under half of the shortfall where checked; the remainder is of unknown origin. V, J and clone size derive from that table, while D and trimming were established from the DNA sequence. The sample table shows about 2.1 million clones, and over 85% are seen once. 1.5% to 2% of the sample is taken by the ten largest.

This specimen comes from a study of shared clonotypes between healthy human individuals (dated by TCRdb to about 2020). Concerning the study at large: A couple of women and a few men aged 18 to 49 years were included in the cohort. The study deeply sequenced blood TCR repertoires of about 5 healthy adults to estimate repertoire size and the extent of clonotype sharing between individuals. To increase sequencing depth and limit assay-specific biases, TCR repertoire library preparation and sequencing were carried out by different laboratories using diverse techniques. Leukapheresis yielded between about 0.9 and 10 billion PBMCs per donor. For each donor, three plates each were used for CD4 naive and CD4 memory, two plates were used for CD8 naive, and one plate was used for CD8 memory. Paper-wide results and their limitations: Pairwise subsampling indicated that sequencing depth was expected to affect the degree of clonotype sharing among donors. Incomplete sequencing was indicated by rarefaction of sorted-subset datasets, despite the large sequencing depth. When a handful of donors were compared, the shared fraction of clonotypes was 5% to 6.5% for naive CD4, 3.5% to 4% for naive CD8, roughly 2.3% for memory CD4, and approximately 0.4% for memory CD8. The small number of donors limited the genetic and exposure-history diversity represented. Compared with non-shared clonotypes, clonotypes shared by all four sorted-subset donors had higher generation probabilities. Only blood was sampled, and tissue TCR repertoires likely differ from those in blood. Larger estimated clonotype richness was generally found for naive subsets than for memory subsets.

The sequenced sample was naive CD8+ T cells from PBMCs. The meaning of the sample's cell subset or site label: CD45RA+CCR7+. This receptor was taken from a man aged 18 to 29 in good health. Some clones in this sample may be carry-over from other donors' samples. The chain is made from TRBV7-2 and TRBJ1-3, with the identity of the D gene unclear. The DNA sequence is as follows: TGTGCCAGCAGCCCTTTGGGAGCGTCTGGAAACACCATATATTTT. Its product reads: CASSPLGASGNTIYF.